Listed below are T cell receptor beta chains from one sample, sequenced in a study of a mutant IDH1 vaccine in newly diagnosed glioma. These receptors' targets are unknown. Repertoires were generated with immunoSEQ multiplex PCR, while TCRdb's copy carries only in-frame clones and drops some. Among about 46,000 clones listed, less than 85% were seen once. Sequences were derived from PBMCs, sampled from a glioma patient whose treatment included an IDH1 peptide vaccine. These receptors originate from a woman younger than 45 with glioma. Some clones in this sample may be carry-over from other donors' samples. The CDR3 runs from the conserved cysteine through the conserved F or W. Fields, in order: CDR3 length, J gene, D gene, V gene, CDR3 DNA, CDR3 protein. A D gene is named only where the DNA matches it firmly.

len: 15; j_gene: TRBJ1-1; d_gene: -; v_gene: TRBV4-1; CDR3nt: TGCGCCAGCAGCCAAGAAGTGGACATGAACACTGAAGCTTTCTTT; CDR3aa: CASSQEVDMNTEAFF
len: 17; j_gene: TRBJ1-2; d_gene: TRBD1; v_gene: TRBV9; CDR3nt: TGTGCCAGCTGCTTGGGGACAGGGCCTCGGGGTCCCGATGGCTACACCTTC; CDR3aa: CASCLGTGPRGPDGYTF
len: 14; j_gene: TRBJ1-5; d_gene: -; v_gene: TRBV27; CDR3nt: TGTGCCAGCGGGGCCGGGGGCCTCAATCAGCCCCAGCATTTT; CDR3aa: CASGAGGLNQPQHF
len: 15; j_gene: TRBJ1-5; d_gene: -; v_gene: TRBV15; CDR3nt: TGTGCCACCAGCACCTCAAGGGGGATGGGGCAGCCCCAGCATTTT; CDR3aa: CATSTSRGMGQPQHF
len: 16; j_gene: TRBJ2-7; d_gene: TRBD1; v_gene: TRBV19; CDR3nt: TGTGCCACCACTTCGGGACAGTTCGGCGGGTCCTACGAGCAGTACTTC; CDR3aa: CATTSGQFGGSYEQYF
len: 15; j_gene: TRBJ1-4; d_gene: -; v_gene: TRBV7-9; CDR3nt: TGTGCCAGCAGCGCCCCGGGGGGGAGCAATGAAAAACTGTTTTTT; CDR3aa: CASSAPGGSNEKLFF
len: 13; j_gene: TRBJ2-7; d_gene: TRBD2; v_gene: TRBV25-1; CDR3nt: TGTGCCAGCAGTCCTAGCGGAGGGCGGGAGCAGTACTTC; CDR3aa: CASSPSGGREQYF
len: 14; j_gene: TRBJ1-4; d_gene: -; v_gene: TRBV18; CDR3nt: TGTGCCAGCTCACCAGGGGAAGGGGATGAAAAACTGTTTTTT; CDR3aa: CASSPGEGDEKLFF
len: 14; j_gene: TRBJ2-1; d_gene: -; v_gene: TRBV7-7; CDR3nt: TGTGCTAGCAGCTCAGGCGGTTTGCGAAGAATGCAGTTCTTC; CDR3aa: CASSSGGLRRMQFF
len: 14; j_gene: TRBJ2-3; d_gene: -; v_gene: TRBV4-1; CDR3nt: TGCGCCAGCAGCCAAGACCCGGGACGAGATACGCAGTATTTT; CDR3aa: CASSQDPGRDTQYF
len: 12; j_gene: TRBJ1-1; d_gene: -; v_gene: TRBV12-5; CDR3nt: TGTGCTAGTGGTTTGGGTTCATCTGAAGCTTTCTTT; CDR3aa: CASGLGSSEAFF
len: 13; j_gene: TRBJ2-7; d_gene: -; v_gene: TRBV7-9; CDR3nt: TGTGCCAGCACCCCTTGGGGATCCTACGAGCAGTACTTC; CDR3aa: CASTPWGSYEQYF
len: 13; j_gene: TRBJ1-1; d_gene: -; v_gene: TRBV18; CDR3nt: TGTGCCACCCTAAGGACCGCGAACACTGAAGCTTTCTTT; CDR3aa: CATLRTANTEAFF